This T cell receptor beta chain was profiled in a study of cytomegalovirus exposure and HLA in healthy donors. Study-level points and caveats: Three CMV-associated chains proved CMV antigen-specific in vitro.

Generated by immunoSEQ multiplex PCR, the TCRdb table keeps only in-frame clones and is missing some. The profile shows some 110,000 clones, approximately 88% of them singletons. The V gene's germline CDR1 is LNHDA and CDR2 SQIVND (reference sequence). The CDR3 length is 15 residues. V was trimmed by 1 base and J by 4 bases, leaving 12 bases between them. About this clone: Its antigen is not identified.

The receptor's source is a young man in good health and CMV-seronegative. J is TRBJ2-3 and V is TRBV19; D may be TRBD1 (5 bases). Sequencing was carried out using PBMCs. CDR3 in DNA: TGTGCCAGTAGTATAGTGACAGCTCCCCCAGATACGCAGTATTTT. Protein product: CASSIVTAPPDTQYF. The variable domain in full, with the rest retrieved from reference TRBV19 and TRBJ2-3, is DGGITQSPKYLFRKEGQNVTLSCEQNLNHDAMYWYRQDPGQGLRLIYYSQIVNDFQKGDIAEGYSVSREKKESFPLTVTSAQKNPTAFYLCASSIVTAPPDTQYFGPGTRLTVL.